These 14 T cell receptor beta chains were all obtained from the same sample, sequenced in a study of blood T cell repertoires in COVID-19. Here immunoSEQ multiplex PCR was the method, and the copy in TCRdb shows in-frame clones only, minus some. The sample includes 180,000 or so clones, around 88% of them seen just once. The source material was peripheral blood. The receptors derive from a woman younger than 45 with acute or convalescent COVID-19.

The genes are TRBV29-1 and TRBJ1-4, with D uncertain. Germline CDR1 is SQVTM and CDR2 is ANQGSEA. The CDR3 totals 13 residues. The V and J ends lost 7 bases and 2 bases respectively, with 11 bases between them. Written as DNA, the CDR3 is TGCAGCGCCTCGACAAGGACTAATGAAAAACTGTTTTTT. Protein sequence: CSASTRTNEKLFF.

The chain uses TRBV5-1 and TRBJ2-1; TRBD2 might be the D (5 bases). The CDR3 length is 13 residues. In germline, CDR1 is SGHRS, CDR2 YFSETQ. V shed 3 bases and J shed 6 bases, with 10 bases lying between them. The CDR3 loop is CASSSPGLNEQFF. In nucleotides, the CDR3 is TGCGCCAGCAGCTCTCCAGGACTCAATGAGCAGTTCTTC.

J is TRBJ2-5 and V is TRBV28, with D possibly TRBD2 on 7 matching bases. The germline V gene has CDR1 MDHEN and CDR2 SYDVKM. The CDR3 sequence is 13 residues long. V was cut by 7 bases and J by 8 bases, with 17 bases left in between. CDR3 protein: CASNRGGGETQYF. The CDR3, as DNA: TGTGCCAGCAATCGCGGGGGCGGGGAAACCCAGTACTTC. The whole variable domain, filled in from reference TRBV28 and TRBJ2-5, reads DVKVTQSSRYLVKRTGEKVFLECVQDMDHENMFWYRQDPGLGLRLIYFSYDVKMKEKGDIPEGYSVSREKKERFSLILESASTNQTSMYLCASNRGGGETQYFGPGTRLLVL.

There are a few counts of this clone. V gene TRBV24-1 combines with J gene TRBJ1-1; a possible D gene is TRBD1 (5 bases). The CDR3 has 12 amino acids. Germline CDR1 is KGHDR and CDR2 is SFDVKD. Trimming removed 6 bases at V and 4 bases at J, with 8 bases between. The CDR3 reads CATSQGGTEAFF. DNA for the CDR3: TGTGCCACCAGTCAGGGTGGCACTGAAGCTTTCTTT.

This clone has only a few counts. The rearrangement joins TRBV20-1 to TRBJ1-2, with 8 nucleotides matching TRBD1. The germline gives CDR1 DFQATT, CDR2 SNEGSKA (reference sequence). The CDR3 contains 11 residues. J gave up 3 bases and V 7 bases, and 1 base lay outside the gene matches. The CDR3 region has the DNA TGCAGTGGACAGGGGCACTATGGCTACACCTTC. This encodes CSGQGHYGYTF.

CDR3 DNA: TGTGCCAGCAGCCTAGAACGCGGGACTACGCTCGAGCAGTACTTC. Protein: CASSLERGTTLEQYF. The chain carries TRBV7-8 and TRBJ2-7, with 7 bases matching TRBD2. In germline, CDR1 is SGHVS, CDR2 FQNEAQ. The length of the CDR3 is 15 residues. The V and J ends lost 5 bases and 6 bases, in that order; junction bases with no gene match: 13.

CDR3 amino acids: CASSLSGSFEQFF. DNA of the CDR3: TGCGCCAGCAGCTTGAGCGGGAGTTTTGAGCAGTTCTTC. This chain connects TRBV5-1 to TRBJ2-1; 8 nucleotides align to TRBD2. Germline lookup yields CDR1 SGHRS and CDR2 YFSETQ. Trimming cost V 1 base and J 9 bases; bases outside gene matches: 3. The CDR3 runs to 13 residues.

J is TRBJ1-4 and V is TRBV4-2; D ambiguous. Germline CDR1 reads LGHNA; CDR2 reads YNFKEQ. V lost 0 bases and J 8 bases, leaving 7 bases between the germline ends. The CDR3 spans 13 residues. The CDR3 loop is CASSQEYSEKLFF. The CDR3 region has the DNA TGTGCCAGCAGCCAAGAATACAGCGAAAAACTGTTTTTT.

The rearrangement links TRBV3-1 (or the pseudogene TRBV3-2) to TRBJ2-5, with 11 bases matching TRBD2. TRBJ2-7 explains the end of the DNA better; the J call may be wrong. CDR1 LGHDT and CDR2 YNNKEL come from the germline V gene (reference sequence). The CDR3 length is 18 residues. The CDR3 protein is CASSQVILGTSGLYEQYF. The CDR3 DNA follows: TGTGCCAGCAGCCAAGTAATTCTCGGGACTAGCGGCCTCTACGAGCAGTACTTC.

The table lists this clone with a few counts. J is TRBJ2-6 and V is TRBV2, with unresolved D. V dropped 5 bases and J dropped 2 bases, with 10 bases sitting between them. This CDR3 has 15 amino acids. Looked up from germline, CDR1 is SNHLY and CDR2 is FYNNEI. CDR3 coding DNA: TGTGCCAGCAGTCTAAGGCAGGCTGGGGCCAACGTCCTGACTTTC. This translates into CASSLRQAGANVLTF.

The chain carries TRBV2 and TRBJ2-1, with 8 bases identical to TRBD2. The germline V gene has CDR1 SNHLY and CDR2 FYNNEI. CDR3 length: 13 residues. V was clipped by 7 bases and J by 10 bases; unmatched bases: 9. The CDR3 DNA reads TGTGCCAGCAATCGGGAGGGAGGCTTGGAGCAGTTCTTC. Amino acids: CASNREGGLEQFF.

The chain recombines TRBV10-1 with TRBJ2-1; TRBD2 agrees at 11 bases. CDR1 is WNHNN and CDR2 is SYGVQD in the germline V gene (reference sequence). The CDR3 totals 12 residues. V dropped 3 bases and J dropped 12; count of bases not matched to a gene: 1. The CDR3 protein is CASSEGTSGQFF. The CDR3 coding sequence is TGCGCCAGCAGTGAAGGGACTAGCGGGCAGTTCTTC.

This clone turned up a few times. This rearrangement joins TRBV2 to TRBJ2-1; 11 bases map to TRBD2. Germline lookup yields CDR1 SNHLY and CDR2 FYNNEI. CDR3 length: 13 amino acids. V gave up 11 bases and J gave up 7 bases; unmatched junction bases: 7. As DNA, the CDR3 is TGTGCCGTAGCGGGAGGGGGTTATAATGAGCAGTTCTTC. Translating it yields CAVAGGGYNEQFF.

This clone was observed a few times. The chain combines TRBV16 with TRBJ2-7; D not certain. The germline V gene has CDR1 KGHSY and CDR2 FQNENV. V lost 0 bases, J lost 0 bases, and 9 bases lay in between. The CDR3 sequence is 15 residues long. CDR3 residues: CASSQSAVRSYEQYF. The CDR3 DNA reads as TGTGCCAGCAGCCAATCGGCCGTCCGCTCCTACGAGCAGTACTTC.